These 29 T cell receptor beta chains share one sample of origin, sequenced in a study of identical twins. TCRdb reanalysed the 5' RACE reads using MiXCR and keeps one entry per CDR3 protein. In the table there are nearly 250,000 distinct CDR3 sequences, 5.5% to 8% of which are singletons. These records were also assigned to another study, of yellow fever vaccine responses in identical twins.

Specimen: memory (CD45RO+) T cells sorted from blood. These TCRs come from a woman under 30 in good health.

In nucleotides, the CDR3 is TGTGCCAGCACCTCGACTAGCACCGGGGAGCTGTTTTTT. Protein sequence: CASTSTSTGELFF. The chain links TRBV3-1 to TRBJ2-2; a weak D match, TRBD2 (6 bases). Germline V gene lookup returns CDR1 LGHDT and CDR2 YNNKEL (reference sequence). The length of the CDR3 is 13 residues. V was trimmed by 7 bases and J by 4 bases, leaving 10 bases between them.

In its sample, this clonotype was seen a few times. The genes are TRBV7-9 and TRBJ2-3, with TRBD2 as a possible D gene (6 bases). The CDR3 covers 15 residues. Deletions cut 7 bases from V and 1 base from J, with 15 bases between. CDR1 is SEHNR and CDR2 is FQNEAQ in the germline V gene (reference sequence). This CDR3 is CASNDFGGGTDTQYF. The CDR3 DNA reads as TGTGCCAGCAATGATTTCGGGGGAGGCACAGATACGCAGTATTTT.

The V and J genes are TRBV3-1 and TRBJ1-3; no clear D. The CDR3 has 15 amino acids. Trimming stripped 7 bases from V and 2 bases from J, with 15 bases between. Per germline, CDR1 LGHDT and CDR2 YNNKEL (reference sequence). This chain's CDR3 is CASTHLGSPGNTIYF. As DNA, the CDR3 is TGTGCCAGCACCCATCTGGGGAGTCCTGGAAACACCATATATTTT.

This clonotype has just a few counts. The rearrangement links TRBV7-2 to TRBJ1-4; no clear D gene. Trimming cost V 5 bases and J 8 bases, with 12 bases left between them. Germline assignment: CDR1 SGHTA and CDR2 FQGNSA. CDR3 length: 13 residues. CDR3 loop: CASSLRPGEKLFF. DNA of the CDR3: TGTGCCAGCAGCCTCAGACCGGGCGAAAAACTGTTTTTT.

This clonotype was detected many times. In DNA form, the CDR3 reads TGCAGTGCTAGAGCGCGAAATTCAGATAGCAATCAGCCCCAGCATTTT. Its protein product is CSARARNSDSNQPQHF. V is TRBV20-1 and J is TRBJ1-5, with D unresolved. Trimming left V 1 base short and J 0 bases short, with 13 bases between. This CDR3 has 16 residues. The germline CDR1 and CDR2 sequences are DFQATT and SNEGSKA (reference sequence).

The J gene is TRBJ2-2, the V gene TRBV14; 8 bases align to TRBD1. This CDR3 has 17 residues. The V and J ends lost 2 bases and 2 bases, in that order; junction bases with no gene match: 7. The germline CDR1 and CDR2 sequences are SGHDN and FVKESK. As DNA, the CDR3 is TGTGCCAGCAGCCAATACGCGACAGGGGCAAACACCGGGGAGCTGTTTTTT. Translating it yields CASSQYATGANTGELFF. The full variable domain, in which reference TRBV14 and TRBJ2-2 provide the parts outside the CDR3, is EAGVTQFPSHSVIEKGQTVTLRCDPISGHDNLYWYRRVMGKEIKFLLHFVKESKQDESGMPNNRFLAERTGGTYSTLKVQPAELEDSGVYFCASSQYATGANTGELFFGEGSRLTVL.

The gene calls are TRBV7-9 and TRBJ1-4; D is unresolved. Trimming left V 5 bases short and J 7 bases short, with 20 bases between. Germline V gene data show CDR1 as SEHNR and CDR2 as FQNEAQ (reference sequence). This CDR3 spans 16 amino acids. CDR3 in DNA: TGTGCCAGCAGCCCGGACCGGATTCGGAGTGGTGAAAAACTGTTTTTT. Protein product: CASSPDRIRSGEKLFF.

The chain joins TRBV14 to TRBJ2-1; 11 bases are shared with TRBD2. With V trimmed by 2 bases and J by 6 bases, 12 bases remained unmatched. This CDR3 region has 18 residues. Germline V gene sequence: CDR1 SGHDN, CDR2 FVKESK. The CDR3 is CASSQPGLAASRGNEQFF. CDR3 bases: TGTGCCAGCAGCCAACCGGGACTAGCGGCCTCCAGGGGCAATGAGCAGTTCTTC.

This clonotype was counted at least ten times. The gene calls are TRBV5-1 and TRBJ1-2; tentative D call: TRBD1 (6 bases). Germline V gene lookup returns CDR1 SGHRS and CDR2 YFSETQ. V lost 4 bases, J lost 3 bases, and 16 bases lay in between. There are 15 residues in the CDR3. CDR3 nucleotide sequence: TGCGCCAGCAGCGCCGACAGGTTTAAGGACTATGGCTACACCTTC. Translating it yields CASSADRFKDYGYTF.

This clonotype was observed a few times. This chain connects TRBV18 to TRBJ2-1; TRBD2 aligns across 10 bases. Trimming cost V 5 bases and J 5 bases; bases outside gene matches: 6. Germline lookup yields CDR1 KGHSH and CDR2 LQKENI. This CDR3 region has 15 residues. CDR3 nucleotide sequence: TGTGCCAGCTCAGGAACTAGCGGGACTAACAATGAGCAGTTCTTC. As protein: CASSGTSGTNNEQFF.

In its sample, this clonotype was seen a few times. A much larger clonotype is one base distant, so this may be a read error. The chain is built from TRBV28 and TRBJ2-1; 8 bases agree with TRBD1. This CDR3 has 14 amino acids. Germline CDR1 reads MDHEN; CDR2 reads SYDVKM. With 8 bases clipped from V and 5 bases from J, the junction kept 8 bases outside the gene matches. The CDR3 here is CASRGQEHNNEQFF. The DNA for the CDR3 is TGTGCCAGCCGGGGACAGGAGCACAACAATGAGCAGTTCTTC.

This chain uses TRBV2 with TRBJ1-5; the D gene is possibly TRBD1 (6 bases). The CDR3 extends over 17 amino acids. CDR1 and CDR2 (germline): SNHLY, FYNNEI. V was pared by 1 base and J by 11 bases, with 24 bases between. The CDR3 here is CASSEGGGTYGSGTQHF. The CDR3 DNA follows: TGTGCCAGCAGTGAAGGAGGTGGGACATATGGGTCCGGGACCCAGCATTTT.

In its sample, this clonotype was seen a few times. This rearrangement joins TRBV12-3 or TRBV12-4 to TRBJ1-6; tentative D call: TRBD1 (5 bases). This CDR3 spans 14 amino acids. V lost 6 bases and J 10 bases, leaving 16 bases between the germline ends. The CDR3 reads CASSPTGDYSPLHF. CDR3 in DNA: TGTGCCAGCAGCCCTACGGGGGATTACTCACCCCTCCACTTT.

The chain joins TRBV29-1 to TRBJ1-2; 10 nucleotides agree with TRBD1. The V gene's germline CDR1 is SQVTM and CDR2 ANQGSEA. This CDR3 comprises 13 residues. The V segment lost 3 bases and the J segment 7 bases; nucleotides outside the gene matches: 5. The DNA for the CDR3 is TGCAGCGTTGAGGGTGGGACAGGGGCTGGCTACACCTTC. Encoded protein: CSVEGGTGAGYTF.

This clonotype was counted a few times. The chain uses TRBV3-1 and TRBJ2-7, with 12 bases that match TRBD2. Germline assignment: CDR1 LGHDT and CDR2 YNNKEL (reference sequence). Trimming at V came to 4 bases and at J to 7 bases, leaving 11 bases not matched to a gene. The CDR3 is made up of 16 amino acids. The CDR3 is CASSRRTSGIPLEQYF. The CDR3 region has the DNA TGTGCCAGCAGCCGAAGGACTAGCGGGATCCCCTTAGAGCAGTACTTC.

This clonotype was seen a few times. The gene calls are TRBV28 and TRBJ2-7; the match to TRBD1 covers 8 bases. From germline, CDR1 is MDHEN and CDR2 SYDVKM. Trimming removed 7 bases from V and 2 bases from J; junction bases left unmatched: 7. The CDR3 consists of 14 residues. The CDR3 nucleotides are TGTGCCAGCAAACCGGGACAGGTCGCCTACGAGCAGTACTTC. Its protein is CASKPGQVAYEQYF. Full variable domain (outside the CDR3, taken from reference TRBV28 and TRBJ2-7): DVKVTQSSRYLVKRTGEKVFLECVQDMDHENMFWYRQDPGLGLRLIYFSYDVKMKEKGDIPEGYSVSREKKERFSLILESASTNQTSMYLCASKPGQVAYEQYFGPGTRLTVT.

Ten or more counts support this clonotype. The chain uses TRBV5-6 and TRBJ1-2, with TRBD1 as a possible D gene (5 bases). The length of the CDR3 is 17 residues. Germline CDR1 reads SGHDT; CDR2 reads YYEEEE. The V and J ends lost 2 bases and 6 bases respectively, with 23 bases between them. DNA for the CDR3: TGTGCCAGCAGCTTTGGGGGTCGGCCGGGCTTAGTCGATGGCTACACCTTC. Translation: CASSFGGRPGLVDGYTF. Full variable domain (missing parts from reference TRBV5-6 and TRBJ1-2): DAGVTQSPTHLIKTRGQQVTLRCSPKSGHDTVSWYQQALGQGPQFIFQYYEEEERQRGNFPDRFSGHQFPNYSSELNVNALLLGDSALYLCASSFGGRPGLVDGYTFGSGTRLTVV.

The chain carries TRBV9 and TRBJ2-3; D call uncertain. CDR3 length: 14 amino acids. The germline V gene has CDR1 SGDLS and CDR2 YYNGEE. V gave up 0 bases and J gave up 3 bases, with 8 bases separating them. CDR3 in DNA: TGTGCCAGCAGCGTAGGCCAATTAACAGATACGCAGTATTTT. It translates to CASSVGQLTDTQYF. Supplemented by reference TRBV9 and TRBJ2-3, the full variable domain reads DSGVTQTPKHLITATGQRVTLRCSPRSGDLSVYWYQQSLDQGLQFLIQYYNGEERAKGNILERFSAQQFPDLHSELNLSSLELGDSALYFCASSVGQLTDTQYFGPGTRLTVL.

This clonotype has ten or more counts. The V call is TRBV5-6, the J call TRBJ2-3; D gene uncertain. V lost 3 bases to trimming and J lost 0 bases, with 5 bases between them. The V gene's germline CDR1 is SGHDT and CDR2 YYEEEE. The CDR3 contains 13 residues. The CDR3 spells CASSSISTDTQYF. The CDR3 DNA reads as TGTGCCAGCAGCTCCATTAGCACAGATACGCAGTATTTT.

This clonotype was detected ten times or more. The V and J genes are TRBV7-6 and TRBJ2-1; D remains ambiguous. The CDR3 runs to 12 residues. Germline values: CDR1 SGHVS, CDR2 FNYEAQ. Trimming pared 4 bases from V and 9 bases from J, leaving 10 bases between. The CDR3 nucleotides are TGTGCCAGCAGCTATATACTCGGTGAGCAGTTCTTC. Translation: CASSYILGEQFF.

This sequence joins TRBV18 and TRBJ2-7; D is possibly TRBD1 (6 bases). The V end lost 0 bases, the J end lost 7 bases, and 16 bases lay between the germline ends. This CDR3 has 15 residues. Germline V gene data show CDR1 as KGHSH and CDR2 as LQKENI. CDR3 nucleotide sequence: TGTGCCAGCTCACCACCGAGTAGGGGGTCCGGGGAGCAGTACTTC. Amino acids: CASSPPSRGSGEQYF.

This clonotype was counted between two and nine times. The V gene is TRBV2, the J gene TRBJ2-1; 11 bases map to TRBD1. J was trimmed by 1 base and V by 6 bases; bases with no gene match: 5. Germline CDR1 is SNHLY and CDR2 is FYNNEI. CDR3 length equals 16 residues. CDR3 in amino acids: CASSGQGARSYNEQFF. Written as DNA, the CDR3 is TGTGCCAGCAGCGGACAGGGGGCAAGGTCCTACAATGAGCAGTTCTTC.

DNA of the CDR3: TGTGCCACCAGTGACCGAACCCGGGAGACCCAAGAGACCCAGTACTTC. It is translated as CATSDRTRETQETQYF. V is TRBV24-1 and J is TRBJ2-5; the D gene is possibly TRBD2 (6 bases). This CDR3 has 16 amino acids. From germline, CDR1 is KGHDR and CDR2 SFDVKD. Between the trimmed V and J ends, which lost 4 bases and 1 base, there was a span of 15 bases.

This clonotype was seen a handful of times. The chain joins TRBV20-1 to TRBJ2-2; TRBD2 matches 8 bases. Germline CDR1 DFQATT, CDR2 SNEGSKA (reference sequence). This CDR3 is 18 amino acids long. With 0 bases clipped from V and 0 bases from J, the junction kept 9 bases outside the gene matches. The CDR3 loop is CSARDLSSGGTNTGELFF. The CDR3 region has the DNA TGCAGTGCTAGAGATTTATCGAGCGGGGGCACGAACACCGGGGAGCTGTTTTTT.

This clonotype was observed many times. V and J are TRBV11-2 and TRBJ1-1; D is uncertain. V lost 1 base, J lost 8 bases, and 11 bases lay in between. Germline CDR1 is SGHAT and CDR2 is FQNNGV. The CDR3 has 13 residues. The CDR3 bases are TGTGCCAGCAGCTTAGCGGCAGTTTGGGAAGCTTTCTTT. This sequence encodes CASSLAAVWEAFF.

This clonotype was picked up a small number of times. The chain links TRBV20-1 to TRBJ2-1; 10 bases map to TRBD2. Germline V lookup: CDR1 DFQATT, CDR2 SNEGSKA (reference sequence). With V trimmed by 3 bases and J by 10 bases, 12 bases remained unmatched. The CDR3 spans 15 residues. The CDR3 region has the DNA TGCAGTGCTAGGATAGCGGGGGGACCTTACGGGGAGCAGTTCTTC. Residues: CSARIAGGPYGEQFF.

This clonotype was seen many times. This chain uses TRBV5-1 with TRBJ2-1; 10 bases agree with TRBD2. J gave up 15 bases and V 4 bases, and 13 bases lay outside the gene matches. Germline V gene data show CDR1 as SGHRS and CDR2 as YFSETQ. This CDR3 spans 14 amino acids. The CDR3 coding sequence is TGCGCCAGCAGCCCGGGACTAGCGACCTTGGGAGTGTTCTTC. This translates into CASSPGLATLGVFF.

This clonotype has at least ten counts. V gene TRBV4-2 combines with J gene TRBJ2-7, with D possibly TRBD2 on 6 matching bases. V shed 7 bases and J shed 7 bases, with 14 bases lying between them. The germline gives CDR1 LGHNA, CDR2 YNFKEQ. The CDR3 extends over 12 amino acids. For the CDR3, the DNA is TGTGCCAGCATGGGAGGATCTAAAGAGCAGTACTTC. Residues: CASMGGSKEQYF.

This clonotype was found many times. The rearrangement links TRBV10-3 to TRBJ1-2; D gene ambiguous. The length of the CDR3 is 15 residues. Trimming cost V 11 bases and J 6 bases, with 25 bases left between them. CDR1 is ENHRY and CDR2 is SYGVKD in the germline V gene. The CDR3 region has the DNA TGTGCCTCATGCCCCTTCGGATCCCTTAGGGATGGCTACACCTTC. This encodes CASCPFGSLRDGYTF.